These 16 T cell receptor beta chains came from one sample sequenced in a study of shared clonotypes between healthy human individuals. Profiled with immunoSEQ multiplex PCR; TCRdb holds only in-frame clones, not every one. The data contain millions of clones, 90% to 95% of them singletons. The source material was naive CD4+ T cells sorted from blood. This sample's subset: CD45RA+ positively selected. The receptors shown here come from a man aged 18 to 29 in good health.

This chain connects TRBV6-6 to TRBJ2-7, with 7 bases aligning to TRBD2. V lost 6 bases and J lost 2; bases outside the gene matches: 10. This CDR3 comprises 15 residues. CDR1 is MNHNY and CDR2 is SVGAGI in the germline V gene (reference sequence). CDR3 coding DNA: TGTGCCAGCAGCCCCGGGGAGGGAGGGACCTACGAGCAGTACTTC. Translating it yields CASSPGEGGTYEQYF.

CDR3 nucleotide sequence: TGTGCCAGCAGCTCCGGGACAGGGGCTGGAAACACCATATATTTT. Amino acid sequence: CASSSGTGAGNTIYF. The chain is built from TRBV6-1 and TRBJ1-3; 10 nucleotides line up with TRBD1. The CDR3 spans 15 residues. Germline CDR1 and CDR2: MNHNS and SASEGT. The V segment lost 6 bases and the J segment 2 bases; nucleotides outside the gene matches: 4.

Notes on this clone: The sample holds other DNA sequences that translate to the same CDR3. The chain couples TRBV19 to TRBJ1-4; no clear D gene. Deletions cut 1 base from V and 7 bases from J, with 7 bases between. The CDR3 contains 13 residues. Germline V gene lookup returns CDR1 LNHDA and CDR2 SQIVND (reference sequence). The DNA for the CDR3 is TGTGCCAGTAGTATAGGATTTGGTGAAAAACTGTTTTTT. Encoded protein: CASSIGFGEKLFF.

This rearrangement joins TRBV7-8 to TRBJ2-2; 9 nucleotides match TRBD1. The germline V gene encodes CDR1 SGHVS and CDR2 FQNEAQ. The CDR3 spans 15 residues. The trim removed 5 bases at V and 6 bases at J, leaving 7 bases unmatched. CDR3 loop: CASSPRTGDPGELFF. The CDR3 coding sequence is TGTGCCAGCAGCCCCCGGACAGGGGACCCCGGGGAGCTGTTTTTT.

This chain joins TRBV5-4 and TRBJ2-5, with TRBD2 matching 13 bases. V was pared by 3 bases and J by 5 bases, with 4 bases of the junction left unmatched. CDR1 is SGHNT, CDR2 YYREEE, per germline (reference sequence). This CDR3 is 15 amino acids long. The CDR3 coding sequence is TGTGCCAGCAGCTGGACTAGCGGGAGCGAGGAGACCCAGTACTTC. Protein: CASSWTSGSEETQYF.

The V gene is TRBV27, the J gene TRBJ2-1, with TRBD2 matching over 7 bases. From germline, CDR1 is MNHEY and CDR2 SMNVEV (reference sequence). J gave up 9 bases and V 2 bases, and 10 bases lay outside the gene matches. This CDR3 spans 15 amino acids. The CDR3 sequence: CASSLRWSGGFEQFF. The CDR3 coding sequence is TGTGCCAGCAGTTTAAGGTGGTCCGGGGGGTTTGAGCAGTTCTTC.

V gene TRBV18 combines with J gene TRBJ2-7, with a tentative D call TRBD2 (6 bases). Germline loops: CDR1 KGHSH, CDR2 LQKENI. Trimming stripped 3 bases from V and 7 bases from J, with 19 bases between. This CDR3 is built from 15 residues. Here the CDR3 DNA reads TGTGCCAGCTCACCGCAGTCCGGGACTCCCTCGGAGCAGTACTTC. It codes for CASSPQSGTPSEQYF. The whole variable domain, remainder taken from reference TRBV18 and TRBJ2-7, is NAGVMQNPRHLVRRRGQEARLRCSPMKGHSHVYWYRQLPEEGLKFMVYLQKENIIDESGMPKERFSAEFPKEGPSILRIQQVVRGDSAAYFCASSPQSGTPSEQYFGPGTRLTVT.

The chain is built from TRBV9 and TRBJ2-2; 8 bases line up with TRBD2. Germline loops: CDR1 SGDLS, CDR2 YYNGEE. The CDR3 is 14 amino acids. With 0 bases clipped from V and 6 bases from J, the junction kept 1 base outside the gene matches. In DNA form, the CDR3 reads TGTGCCAGCAGCGTAGCGGGGGGGCCCGGGGAGCTGTTTTTT. Its translation: CASSVAGGPGELFF.

This sequence joins TRBV5-1 and TRBJ2-2; D uncertain. The CDR3 loop spans 16 amino acids. Trimming cost V 2 bases and J 0 bases, with 11 bases left between them. The germline V gene has CDR1 SGHRS and CDR2 YFSETQ. The CDR3: CASSLSYGTNTGELFF. CDR3 nucleotide sequence: TGCGCCAGCAGCTTAAGTTACGGAACGAACACCGGGGAGCTGTTTTTT. The variable domain in full, completed from reference TRBV5-1 and TRBJ2-2, reads KAGVTQTPRYLIKTRGQQVTLSCSPISGHRSVSWYQQTPGQGLQFLFEYFSETQRNKGNFPGRFSGRQFSNSRSEMNVSTLELGDSALYLCASSLSYGTNTGELFFGEGSRLTVL.

The rearrangement uses TRBV15 and TRBJ1-5; D unclear. V gave up 0 bases and J gave up 4 bases, with 10 bases separating them. Germline values: CDR1 LNHNV, CDR2 YYDKDF (reference sequence). The CDR3 extends over 15 amino acids. For the CDR3, the DNA is TGTGCCACCAGCAGAGATCTCGGCGTGAATCAGCCCCAGCATTTT. Amino acids: CATSRDLGVNQPQHF. The full variable domain, its missing parts supplied by reference TRBV15 and TRBJ1-5, is DAMVIQNPRYQVTQFGKPVTLSCSQTLNHNVMYWYQQKSSQAPKLLFHYYDKDFNNEADTPDNFQSRRPNTSFCFLDIRSPGLGDTAMYLCATSRDLGVNQPQHFGDGTRLSIL.

The chain has TRBV19 and TRBJ1-1; D unclear. With 7 bases removed from V and 4 bases from J, the gap between germline ends came to 16 bases. The CDR3 consists of 14 residues. Germline V gene data show CDR1 as LNHDA and CDR2 as SQIVND (reference sequence). The CDR3 loop reads CASTNARAATEAFF. As DNA, the CDR3 is TGTGCCAGTACAAACGCCCGGGCTGCCACTGAAGCTTTCTTT.

This clone has just one count. The rearrangement uses TRBV5-5 and TRBJ2-2; D uncertain. This CDR3 comprises 16 residues. Germline values: CDR1 SGHKS, CDR2 YYEKEE (reference sequence). V dropped 0 bases and J dropped 0 bases, with 9 bases sitting between them. For the CDR3, the DNA is TGTGCCAGCAGCTTGGTAGCACCATCGAACACCGGGGAGCTGTTTTTT. Amino acid sequence: CASSLVAPSNTGELFF.

The chain combines TRBV11-3 with TRBJ2-3; 7 bases align to TRBD1. The CDR3 contains 14 residues. CDR1 is SGHNT and CDR2 is YENEEA in the germline V gene. The J segment lost 3 bases and the V segment lost 0 bases, leaving 0 bases of the junction unmatched. CDR3 protein: CASSLEQGTDTQYF. CDR3 bases: TGTGCCAGCAGCTTAGAACAGGGGACAGATACGCAGTATTTT.

This clone was found a few times. Other DNA sequences in the same sample also yield this CDR3. The gene calls are TRBV7-9 and TRBJ1-5; tentatively, D is TRBD1 (5 bases). The ends were cut back, 4 bases at V and 4 bases at J, with 5 bases in the middle. CDR1 and CDR2 (germline): SEHNR, FQNEAQ (reference sequence). The CDR3 has 12 residues. CDR3 in amino acids: CASSWGNQPQHF. The CDR3, as DNA: TGTGCCAGCAGCTGGGGGAATCAGCCCCAGCATTTT.

The chain has TRBV15 and TRBJ2-5; D unclear. The CDR3 consists of 13 residues. Germline CDR1 is LNHNV and CDR2 is YYDKDF (reference sequence). The V gene lost 0 bases and the J gene lost 5 bases, with 7 bases spanning the gap. The CDR3 DNA is TGTGCCACCAGCAGAGATGAAGGGGAGACCCAGTACTTC. Amino acids: CATSRDEGETQYF.

This chain connects TRBV2 to TRBJ1-3, with D hard to call. Germline CDR1 reads SNHLY; CDR2 reads FYNNEI. Between the trimmed V and J ends, which lost 2 bases and 2 bases, there was a span of 13 bases. The CDR3 is made up of 16 amino acids. The CDR3 nucleotides are TGTGCCAGCAGTGAATACGGGGTGGAGGCTGGAAACACCATATATTTT. It is translated as CASSEYGVEAGNTIYF. Full variable domain (remainder filled in from reference TRBV2 and TRBJ1-3): EPEVTQTPSHQVTQMGQEVILRCVPISNHLYFYWYRQILGQKVEFLVSFYNNEISEKSEIFDDQFSVERPDGSNFTLKIRSTKLEDSAMYFCASSEYGVEAGNTIYFGEGSWLTVV.